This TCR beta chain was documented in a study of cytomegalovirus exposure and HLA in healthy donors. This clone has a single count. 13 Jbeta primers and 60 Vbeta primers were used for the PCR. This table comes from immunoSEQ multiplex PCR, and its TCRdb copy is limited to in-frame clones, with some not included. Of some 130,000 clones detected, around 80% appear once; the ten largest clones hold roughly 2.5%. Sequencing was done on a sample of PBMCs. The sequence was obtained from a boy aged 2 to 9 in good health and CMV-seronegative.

The CDR3: CASSDFPGGSSYNEQFF. The CDR3 DNA is TGTGCCAGCAGTGACTTCCCGGGGGGTAGCTCCTACAATGAGCAGTTCTTC. This chain joins TRBV6-4 and TRBJ2-1; 7 nucleotides align to TRBD2. CDR3 length: 17 residues. CDR1 is MRHNA and CDR2 is SNTAGT in the germline V gene. V trimming: 1 base; J trimming: 0 bases; junction bases outside the gene matches: 6.